This TCR beta chain was found in a study of regulatory T cells in long-lasting Graves disease. Notes on the study in general: TRBV28 was favored in persistent disease, as were TRBJ1-2 and TRBJ2-5.

The table lists this clonotype with a few counts. Its antigen is still unknown. The V gene lost 0 bases and the J gene lost 12 bases, with 14 bases spanning the gap. Germline lookup yields CDR1 LGHNA and CDR2 YNFKEQ. This CDR3 is 13 amino acids long. Library construction for TCR beta used iRepertoire HTBI primers and Arm-PCR of CDR3 regions. Via MiXCR, TCRdb re-called the multiplex PCR reads, giving one row per CDR3 protein. The table has 400,000 to 500,000 distinct CDR3 sequences, 11% to 15% seen once. The time point was: newly diagnosed GD, antithyroid drugs for less than 3 months. Generation of the TCR library employed RNA extracted from PBMCs. These data were also filed under a second study, of T cells in Graves' hyperthyroidism and ophthalmopathy. From that report: The HTBI primer set served for first-round RT-PCR of the TCR CDR3. Most clonotypes that expanded in the thyroid above 0.001 also showed up in blood.

This sample comprised peripheral blood mononuclear cells (PBMCs), obtained at new diagnosis, from a patient treated with antithyroid drugs. V and J are TRBV4-2 and TRBJ2-5, with a weak D call TRBD1 (5 bases). This TCR was sampled from a woman in her forties or fifties with Graves disease. The DNA of the CDR3 is TGTGCCAGCAGCCAAGAAGTGGGGCAGTGGAAGTACTTC. Its protein product is CASSQEVGQWKYF.